The following is a TCR beta chain sequence with its context. This record comes from a study of blood T cell repertoires in COVID-19. Across the study: Sample material is recorded as cDNA or gDNA derived from T cells, B-cell-depleted T cells, or PBMCs.

As handled by the study authors: By means of reference gene primer amplification, nucleated cell counts were estimated. TCRdb's copy holds only in-frame clones and misses some; the assay was immunoSEQ multiplex PCR. Clonal size and the V and J genes are those of that table, whereas D and trimming came from the DNA. The sample has approximately 160,000 clones; about 85% are singletons. V was cut by 5 bases and J by 4 bases, with 10 bases left in between. The germline gives CDR1 SGHKS, CDR2 YYEKEE (reference sequence). CDR3 size: 13 residues. Sequencing input: peripheral blood. This TCR was recovered from a man in his sixties or seventies who had recovered from COVID-19. V and J are TRBV5-5 and TRBJ2-1, with D perhaps matching TRBD2 (5 bases). The CDR3, as DNA: TGTGCCAGCAGTAGAGCGGCTTACAATGAGCAGTTCTTC. It codes for CASSRAAYNEQFF.